This T cell receptor beta chain is from a study of blood T cell repertoires in COVID-19. Whole-study context: Spain, Italy and the United States supplied samples that represented acute and convalescent COVID-19. The cDNA or gDNA used as material had been derived from T cells, B-cell-depleted T cells, or PBMCs.

The repertoire was sequenced with immunoSEQ multiplex PCR; TCRdb's copy has only in-frame clones and lacks some. This table has 46,000 or so clones, 80% to 90% appearing once. With 5 bases removed from V and 0 bases from J, the gap between germline ends came to 13 bases. This CDR3 is built from 14 residues. CDR1 is SQVTM, CDR2 ANQGSEA, per germline. Seattle patients were enrolled while actively infected and followed longitudinally. Sequenced input: peripheral blood. The rearrangement links TRBV29-1 to TRBJ1-1, with D perhaps TRBD1 (5 bases). The clonotype was recovered from a woman older than 75 with COVID-19, enrolled during active disease. The CDR3 spells CSVSWGTMNTEAFF. The CDR3 DNA follows: TGCAGCGTTTCCTGGGGCACCATGAACACTGAAGCTTTCTTT.